The 13 T cell receptor beta chains reported below all come from one sample, sequenced in a study of sequential checkpoint blockade in melanoma. Treatment of the sample: randomized to nivolumab then ipilimumab (arm A) or the reverse (arm B). The protocol was immunoSEQ multiplex PCR, while the TCRdb copy is restricted to in-frame clones and leaves out a portion. The sample holds over 10,000 clones, roughly 78% seen once. Source: CD8+ T cells sorted from blood (inferred from file names), taken from a patient given nivolumab and ipilimumab in sequence. Source of these receptors: a human donor with melanoma.

The chain combines TRBV4-1 with TRBJ2-7, with D hard to call. V was cut by 4 bases and J by 0 bases, with 16 bases left in between. The CDR3 is 16 amino acids. Looked up from germline, CDR1 is MGHRA and CDR2 is YSYEKL. The CDR3 DNA is TGCGCCAGCAGCCTTCCTCGGTCATCGAGCTCCTACGAGCAGTACTTC. It codes for CASSLPRSSSSYEQYF.

CDR3 residues: CASSPTGEPQHF. The CDR3, as DNA: TGTGCCAGCAGTCCTACAGGGGAGCCCCAGCATTTT. The V gene is TRBV27, the J gene TRBJ1-5, with TRBD1 matching over 7 bases. Germline V lookup: CDR1 MNHEY, CDR2 SMNVEV (reference sequence). CDR3 length: 12 amino acids. The V and J ends lost 5 bases and 8 bases, in that order; junction bases with no gene match: 3.

The chain links TRBV15 to TRBJ2-7, with TRBD2 identical over 9 bases. CDR1 and CDR2 from the germline V gene are LNHNV and YYDKDF (reference sequence). The CDR3 consists of 15 residues. V dropped 1 base and J dropped 1; count of bases not matched to a gene: 2. CDR3 DNA: TGTGCCACCAGCAGAGGGACTAGCGTTTCCTACGAGCAGTACTTC. Its translation: CATSRGTSVSYEQYF.

The J gene is TRBJ2-7, the V gene TRBV5-4; 9 bases are shared with TRBD1. V lost 3 bases, J lost 1 base, and 8 bases stayed unmatched. Germline-derived CDR1 and CDR2 are SGHNT and YYREEE (reference sequence). The CDR3 sequence is 16 residues long. In DNA, the CDR3 is TGTGCCAGCAGCTACCTGGACAGGGGCCTATCCTACGAGCAGTACTTC. Its translation: CASSYLDRGLSYEQYF.

The rearrangement links TRBV2 to TRBJ2-1; 12 bases are a match to TRBD2. CDR1 is SNHLY and CDR2 is FYNNEI in the germline V gene. The CDR3 totals 14 residues. V was pared by 8 bases and J by 12 bases, with 11 bases of the junction left unmatched. For the CDR3, the DNA is TGTGCCAGCCCCCTAGCGGGGGGGCCACCCGGGCAGTTCTTC. Residues: CASPLAGGPPGQFF.

This chain uses TRBV27 with TRBJ1-5; 8 positions match TRBD1. The V segment lost 4 bases and the J segment 3 bases; nucleotides outside the gene matches: 14. The CDR3 is 18 residues long. Germline V gene data show CDR1 as MNHEY and CDR2 as SMNVEV (reference sequence). CDR3 sequence reads: CASSYPGQASPFNQPQHF. In DNA form, the CDR3 reads TGTGCCAGCAGTTACCCGGGACAGGCCTCCCCCTTCAATCAGCCCCAGCATTTT.

V is TRBV9 and J is TRBJ1-6, with a weak D call TRBD1 (5 bases). The CDR3 runs to 15 residues. Germline V gives CDR1 SGDLS, CDR2 YYNGEE. Trimming shortened V by 0 bases and J by 9 bases, and 13 bases separated the two germline ends. Written as DNA, the CDR3 is TGTGCCAGCAGCGTAGTTGGGGGGGGTGGTTCACCCCTCCACTTT. Translation gives CASSVVGGGGSPLHF.

This chain's CDR3 is CASSIETGTYEQYF. The DNA of the CDR3 is TGTGCCAGCTCGATCGAGACAGGGACCTACGAGCAGTACTTC. The chain employs TRBV18 and TRBJ2-7, with 7 bases lining up with TRBD1. The V and J ends lost 6 bases and 2 bases, in that order; junction bases with no gene match: 7. Germline V gene data show CDR1 as KGHSH and CDR2 as LQKENI. The CDR3 totals 14 residues.

The V and J genes are TRBV7-8 and TRBJ2-2, with 10 positions matching TRBD1. Germline V gene data show CDR1 as SGHVS and CDR2 as FQNEAQ. The ends lost 5 bases at V and 4 bases at J; junction bases unmatched: 7. CDR3 length: 16 residues. The CDR3 protein is CASSKRTGGGTGELFF. In DNA, the CDR3 is TGTGCCAGCAGCAAGCGGACAGGGGGAGGCACCGGGGAGCTGTTTTTT.

Regarding this clone: Distinct nucleotide sequences in the sample also encode this CDR3. The chain carries TRBV5-1 and TRBJ1-5; a weak D match, TRBD1 (6 bases). Trimming pared 0 bases from V and 4 bases from J, leaving 8 bases between. The CDR3 sequence is 14 residues long. Per the germline V gene, CDR1 is SGHRS and CDR2 is YFSETQ. The CDR3, as DNA: TGCGCCAGCAGCTTGGAAGGGGGTAATCAGCCCCAGCATTTT. Encoded protein: CASSLEGGNQPQHF.

This clone has more than one count but fewer than ten. J is TRBJ2-1 and V is TRBV6-1; 7 bases fit TRBD2. Unmatched junction bases numbered 6, after V lost 10 bases and J lost 6 bases. CDR1 is MNHNS, CDR2 SASEGT, per germline. There are 12 residues in the CDR3. CDR3 sequence reads: CATVGGGNEQFF. The CDR3 DNA reads TGTGCCACTGTTGGGGGGGGCAATGAGCAGTTCTTC.

This rearrangement joins TRBV4-3 to TRBJ2-5, with TRBD1 identical over 7 bases. The closer fit of TRBJ2-7 to the DNA end suggests the J call may be wrong. The V gene's germline CDR1 is LGHNA and CDR2 YSLEER. This CDR3 region has 16 residues. CDR3: CASSQGRTGASYEQYF. CDR3 DNA sequence: TGCGCCAGCAGCCAAGGGAGGACAGGCGCGTCCTACGAGCAGTACTTC.

This clone showed up just a few times. This chain uses TRBV9 with TRBJ2-7; D is perhaps TRBD1 (6 bases). The V gene's germline CDR1 is SGDLS and CDR2 YYNGEE. CDR3 size: 14 residues. V was trimmed by 3 bases and J by 4 bases, leaving 14 bases between them. The CDR3 is CASSGRDKEYEQYF. The CDR3 DNA sequence: TGTGCCAGCAGCGGCCGGGACAAAGAATACGAGCAGTACTTC. Filled out from reference TRBV9 and TRBJ2-7, the complete variable domain reads DSGVTQTPKHLITATGQRVTLRCSPRSGDLSVYWYQQSLDQGLQFLIQYYNGEERAKGNILERFSAQQFPDLHSELNLSSLELGDSALYFCASSGRDKEYEQYFGPGTRLTVT.